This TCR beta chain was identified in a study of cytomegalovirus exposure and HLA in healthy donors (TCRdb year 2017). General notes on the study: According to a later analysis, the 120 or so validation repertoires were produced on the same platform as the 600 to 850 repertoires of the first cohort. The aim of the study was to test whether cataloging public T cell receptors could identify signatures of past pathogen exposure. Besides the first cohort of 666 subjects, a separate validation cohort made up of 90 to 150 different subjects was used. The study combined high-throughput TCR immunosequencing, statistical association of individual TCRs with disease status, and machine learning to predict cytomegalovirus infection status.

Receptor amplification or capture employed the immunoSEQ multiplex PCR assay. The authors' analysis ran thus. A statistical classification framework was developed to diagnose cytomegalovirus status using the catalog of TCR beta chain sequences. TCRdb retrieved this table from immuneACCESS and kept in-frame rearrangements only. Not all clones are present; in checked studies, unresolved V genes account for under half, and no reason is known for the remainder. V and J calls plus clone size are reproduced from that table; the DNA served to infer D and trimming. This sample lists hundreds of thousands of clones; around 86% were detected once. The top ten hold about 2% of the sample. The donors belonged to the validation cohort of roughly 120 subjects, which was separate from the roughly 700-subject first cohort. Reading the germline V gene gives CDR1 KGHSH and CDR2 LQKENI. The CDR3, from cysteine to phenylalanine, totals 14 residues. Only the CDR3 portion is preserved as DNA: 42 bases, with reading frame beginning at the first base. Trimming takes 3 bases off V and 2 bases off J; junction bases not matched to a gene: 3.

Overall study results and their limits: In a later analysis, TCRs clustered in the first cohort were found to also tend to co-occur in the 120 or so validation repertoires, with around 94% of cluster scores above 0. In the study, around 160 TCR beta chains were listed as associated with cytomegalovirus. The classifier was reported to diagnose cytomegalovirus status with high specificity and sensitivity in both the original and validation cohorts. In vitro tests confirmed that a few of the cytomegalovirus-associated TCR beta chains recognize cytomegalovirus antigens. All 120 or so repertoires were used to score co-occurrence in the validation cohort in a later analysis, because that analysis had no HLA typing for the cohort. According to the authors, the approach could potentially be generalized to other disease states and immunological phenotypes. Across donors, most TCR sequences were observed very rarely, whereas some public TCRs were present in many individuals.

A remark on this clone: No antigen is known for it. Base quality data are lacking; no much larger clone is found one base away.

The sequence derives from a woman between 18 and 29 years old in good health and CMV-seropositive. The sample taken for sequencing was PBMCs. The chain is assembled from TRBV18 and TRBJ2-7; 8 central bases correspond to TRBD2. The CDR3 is CASSPSGTTYEQYF. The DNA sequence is TGTGCCAGCTCACCTAGCGGGACAACCTACGAGCAGTACTTC. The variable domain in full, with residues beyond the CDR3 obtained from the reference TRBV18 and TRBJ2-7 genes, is NAGVMQNPRHLVRRRGQEARLRCSPMKGHSHVYWYRQLPEEGLKFMVYLQKENIIDESGMPKERFSAEFPKEGPSILRIQQVVRGDSAAYFCASSPSGTTYEQYFGPGTRLTVT.